Presented here are 12 T cell receptor beta chains from one specimen sequenced in a study of shared clonotypes between healthy human individuals. Some clones are missing from TCRdb's copy, which holds only in-frame ones; the method was immunoSEQ multiplex PCR. The sample records more than 150,000 clones, 65% to 70% being singletons. What was sequenced was memory CD4+ T cells sorted from blood. Regarding subset: CD45RA-negative fraction. The origin of the receptors is a man aged 25-40 years in good health.

V is TRBV6-1 and J is TRBJ1-1, with 8 bases identical to TRBD1. V trimming: 5 bases; J trimming: 4 bases; junction bases outside the gene matches: 9. The CDR3 has 15 residues. The V gene's germline CDR1 is MNHNS and CDR2 SASEGT. In nucleotides, the CDR3 is TGTGCCAGCAGTAAAGATCTTGACAGGGGCACTGAAGCTTTCTTT. Encoded protein: CASSKDLDRGTEAFF.

J is TRBJ2-1 and V is TRBV4-2; TRBD2 aligns across 14 bases. The length of the CDR3 is 15 residues. J was trimmed by 10 bases and V by 0 bases; bases with no gene match: 2. The germline gives CDR1 LGHNA, CDR2 YNFKEQ. The CDR3 nucleotides read TGTGCCAGCAGCCAAGATGGGACTAGCGGGAGAGAGCAGTTCTTC. This translates into CASSQDGTSGREQFF.

This chain connects TRBV11-2 to TRBJ2-3, with 10 nucleotides matching TRBD2. V was clipped by 4 bases and J by 9 bases; unmatched bases: 10. CDR1 SGHAT and CDR2 FQNNGV come from the germline V gene. CDR3 length: 15 amino acids. The CDR3 region is CASSSEAGGLGTQYF. CDR3 nucleotide sequence: TGTGCCAGCAGCTCAGAAGCGGGAGGGTTAGGGACGCAGTATTTT.

J is TRBJ2-3 and V is TRBV7-2; 7 nucleotides agree with TRBD1. The CDR3 covers 17 residues. Per the germline V gene, CDR1 is SGHTA and CDR2 is FQGNSA. Trimming at V came to 1 base and at J to 3 bases, leaving 10 bases not matched to a gene. This chain's CDR3 is CASSLGSGGVGTDTQYF. The CDR3 coding sequence is TGTGCCAGCAGCTTAGGATCAGGGGGTGTAGGTACAGATACGCAGTATTTT. Filled out from reference TRBV7-2 and TRBJ2-3, the complete variable domain reads GAGVSQSPSNKVTEKGKDVELRCDPISGHTALYWYRQSLGQGLEFLIYFQGNSAPDKSGLPSDRFSAERTGGSVSTLTIQRTQQEDSAVYLCASSLGSGGVGTDTQYFGPGTRLTVL.

CDR3 DNA: TGCGCCAGCAGTTCGGGGGACAGGGGGCAAAATGGCTACACCTTC. It codes for CASSSGDRGQNGYTF. The chain recombines TRBV23-1 with TRBJ1-2, with TRBD1 identical over 12 bases. TRBV23-1 is sorted into the ORF group, with uncertain function. The V gene end was trimmed by 5 bases and the J gene end by 6 bases; junction bases not matched to a gene: 7. The CDR3 has 15 residues.

This clone was found a few times. This chain links TRBV5-1 with TRBJ2-3; 9 nucleotides match TRBD2. Losses at the gene ends were 0 bases for V and 2 bases for J; bases not matched to a gene: 4. Germline V gene data show CDR1 as SGHRS and CDR2 as YFSETQ. This CDR3 spans 16 amino acids. The DNA for the CDR3 is TGCGCCAGCAGCTTGGGCATAGCGGGAGACACAGATACGCAGTATTTT. This encodes CASSLGIAGDTDTQYF.

The chain is built from TRBV7-2 and TRBJ1-2; TRBD1 matches at 8 bases. CDR3 length: 15 amino acids. The ends lost 2 bases at V and 4 bases at J; junction bases unmatched: 6. Germline V CDR1 and CDR2: SGHTA, FQGNSA. CDR3 region: CASSLSPTGVYGYTF. Here the CDR3 DNA reads TGTGCCAGCAGCTTATCACCGACAGGGGTCTATGGCTACACCTTC.

The chain links TRBV9 to TRBJ2-7; 7 positions agree with TRBD2. V was pared by 3 bases and J by 0 bases, with 6 bases of the junction left unmatched. CDR3 length: 15 residues. Germline V gene data show CDR1 as SGDLS and CDR2 as YYNGEE. This chain's CDR3 is CASSASSGHSYEQYF. CDR3 nucleotides: TGTGCCAGCAGCGCGTCTAGCGGCCACTCCTACGAGCAGTACTTC.

The gene calls are TRBV7-2 and TRBJ1-1, with unresolved D. CDR1 is SGHTA and CDR2 is FQGNSA in the germline V gene. The CDR3 contains 11 residues. The germline V and J ends were trimmed by 3 bases and 10 bases, with 9 bases remaining between them. Here the CDR3 DNA reads TGTGCCAGCAGCTTGGAGGCCCGAGCTTTCTTT. This gives the protein CASSLEARAFF.

This rearrangement joins TRBV19 to TRBJ2-3, with 9 bases aligning to TRBD2. CDR3 length equals 15 residues. Germline V gene lookup returns CDR1 LNHDA and CDR2 SQIVND (reference sequence). Unmatched junction bases numbered 7, after V lost 4 bases and J lost 5 bases. CDR3 residues: CASSRDSGSQDTQYF. CDR3 nucleotide sequence: TGTGCCAGTAGTAGAGATAGCGGGAGTCAAGATACGCAGTATTTT.

As for this clone: The same CDR3 also results from other DNA sequences found in this sample. The chain's CDR3 is CASSLAGTSYEQYF. The CDR3 region has the DNA TGTGCCAGCAGCTTAGCAGGGACATCCTACGAGCAGTACTTC. The rearrangement joins TRBV11-2 to TRBJ2-7; D is possibly TRBD1 (6 bases). Trimming pared 1 base from V and 1 base from J, leaving 8 bases between. The CDR3 spans 14 residues. Germline-derived CDR1 and CDR2 are SGHAT and FQNNGV.

This chain links TRBV5-5 with TRBJ1-1; tentative D call: TRBD1 (6 bases). Per the germline V gene, CDR1 is SGHKS and CDR2 is YYEKEE (reference sequence). The CDR3 totals 13 residues. The V and J ends lost 2 bases and 7 bases respectively, with 12 bases between them. CDR3 sequence: CASSFAGTFEAFF. The DNA for the CDR3 is TGTGCCAGCAGCTTCGCAGGGACATTTGAAGCTTTCTTT.